This TCR beta chain was recovered during a study of T-cell memory formation after mild COVID-19 listed by TCRdb under 2021. Turning to the overall study: TCR sequence clusters from the two donors were largely donor specific. Two young, previously healthy adult volunteers, one female and one male, were included in the cohort. T-cell clones expanding and contracting after mild COVID-19 in a couple of donors were tracked by longitudinal TCRalpha and TCRbeta repertoire sequencing.

Ficoll-Paque density gradient centrifugation was used to isolate PBMCs. There are many counts of this clonotype. Its antigen is unknown. Base qualities are not provided; no much larger clone lies one nucleotide away. V is pared back by 5 bases and J by 8 bases, with 18 bases lying between the germline termini. Based on the germline V gene, the CDR1 and CDR2 sequences are SGHVS and FNYEAQ. The CDR3 holds 14 amino acids from the cysteine to the phenylalanine. Only the CDR3 part of the read is kept: 42 bases, read in frame from the first base. What the research found in general, with its limitations: SARS-CoV-2 specificity was not confirmed for the second-wave clones peaking on day 37. The study covered only a couple of mild cases, and larger cohorts including severe cases with pre-infection samples were considered necessary. Clones that contracted from day 15 to 85 showed balanced CD4/CD8 phenotypes, whereas a second wave of clones that expanded from day 15 to 37 leaned towards CD4+. Contracting CD4+ clones turned up mainly in the CM and EM memory subsets, whereas EMRA was where CD8+ clones were enriched. The detection of some responding clones in pre-infection memory suggests that pre-existing cross-reactive memory T cells joined the SARS-CoV-2 response.

Instrument used: Illumina NovaSeq 6000. TCRalpha and TCRbeta cDNA libraries were built by 5'RACE with constant-segment primers, adding sample barcodes and unique molecular identifiers. Trizol reagent was used to extract RNA from every sample. Library amplification was performed in two PCR steps, and a second sample barcode and Illumina TruSeq adapters were introduced in the second step. Libraries were sequenced on an Illumina NovaSeq with 2 x 150 bp paired-end reads. The source study handled its data this way. The reads were demultiplexed and collapsed into UMI-guided consensus sequences using migec v1.2.7. Using mixcr v2.1.11, the UMI consensuses were aligned to TRA and TRB V and J templates and assembled into clonotypes. Expanded or contracted clonotypes were those called significant by both edgeR and NoisET, with noise models trained on biological replicates. For edgeR calls, a false discovery rate-adjusted p below 0.01 and a log2 fold-change threshold of 1 were applied. As an exploratory analysis of dynamics, max-normalized trajectories of the 1000 most abundant clonotypes were examined by PCA with hierarchical clustering. Separately sequenced CD4+ and CD8+ repertoires were used to assign a CD4 or CD8 phenotype to each responding clone. TCRdb reprocessed the public reads (quality trimming at Q25 with fastp, clone calling with MiXCR) and kept in-frame beta chains. One record per CDR3 amino acid sequence lists the most common genes and DNA. The V and J calls follow TCRdb's processing rather than the paper's. This sample has under 650,000 distinct CDR3 sequences in its table, and about 20% of those were observed once. Approximately 12% of the sample belongs to the ten largest clones.

Here the chain combines TRBV7-6 and TRBJ1-2; TRBD1 is a weak D gene call, 5 bases matching. The clonotype comes from an adult woman who had mild COVID-19 (a few samples of this study predate the infection). The sample titles of this study are shuffled in the database, so cell type and time point are left out; the donor was told from shared clones. Sequences were obtained from PBMCs or a T cell subset sorted from them (not recorded which). Read as DNA, the sequence is TGTGCCAGCAGCCTCGGGGACTCCCTAGGGGGCTACACCTTC. Translated, it gives CASSLGDSLGGYTF.